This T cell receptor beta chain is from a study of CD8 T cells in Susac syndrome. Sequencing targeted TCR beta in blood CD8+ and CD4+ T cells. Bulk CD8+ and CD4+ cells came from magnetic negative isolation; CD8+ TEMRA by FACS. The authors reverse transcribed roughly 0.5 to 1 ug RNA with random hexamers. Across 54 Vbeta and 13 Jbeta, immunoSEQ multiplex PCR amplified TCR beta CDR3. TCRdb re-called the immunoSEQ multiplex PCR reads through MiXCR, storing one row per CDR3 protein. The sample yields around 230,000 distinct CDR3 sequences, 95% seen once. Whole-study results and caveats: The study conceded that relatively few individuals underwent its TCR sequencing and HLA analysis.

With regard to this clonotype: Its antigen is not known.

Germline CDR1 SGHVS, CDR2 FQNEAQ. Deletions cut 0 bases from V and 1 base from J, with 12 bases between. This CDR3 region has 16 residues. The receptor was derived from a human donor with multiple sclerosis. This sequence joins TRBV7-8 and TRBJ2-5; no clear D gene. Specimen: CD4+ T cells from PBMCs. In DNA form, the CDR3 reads TGTGCCAGCAGCTTAGCTGGGTTACTTACCCAAGAGACCCAGTACTTC. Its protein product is CASSLAGLLTQETQYF. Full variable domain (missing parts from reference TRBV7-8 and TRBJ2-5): GAGVSQSPRYKVAKRGQDVALRCDPISGHVSLFWYQQALGQGPEFLTYFQNEAQLDKSGLPSDRFFAERPEGSVSTLKIQRTQQEDSAVYLCASSLAGLLTQETQYFGPGTRLLVL.